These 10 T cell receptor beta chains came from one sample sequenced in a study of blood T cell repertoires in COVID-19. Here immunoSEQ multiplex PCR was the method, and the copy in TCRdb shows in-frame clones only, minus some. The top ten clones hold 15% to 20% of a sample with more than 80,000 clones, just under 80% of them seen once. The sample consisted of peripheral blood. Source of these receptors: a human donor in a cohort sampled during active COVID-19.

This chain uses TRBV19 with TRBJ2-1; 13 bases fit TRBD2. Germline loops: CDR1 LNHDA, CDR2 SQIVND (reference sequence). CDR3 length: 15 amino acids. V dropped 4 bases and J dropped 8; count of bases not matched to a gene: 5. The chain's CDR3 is CASSRGLAGRDEQFF. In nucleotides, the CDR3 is TGTGCCAGTAGTAGGGGACTAGCGGGAAGGGATGAGCAGTTCTTC.

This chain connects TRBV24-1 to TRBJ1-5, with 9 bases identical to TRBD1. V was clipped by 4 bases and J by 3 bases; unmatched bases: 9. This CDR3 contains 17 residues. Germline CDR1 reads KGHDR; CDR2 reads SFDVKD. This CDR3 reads CATSERPGQGYNQPQHF. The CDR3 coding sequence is TGTGCCACCAGTGAGCGACCGGGACAGGGCTACAATCAGCCCCAGCATTTT.

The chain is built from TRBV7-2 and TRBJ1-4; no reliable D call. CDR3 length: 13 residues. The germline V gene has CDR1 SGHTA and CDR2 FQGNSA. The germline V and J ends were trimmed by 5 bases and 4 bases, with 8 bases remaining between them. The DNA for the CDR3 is TGTGCCAGCAGCACGGGGAGTAATGAAAAACTGTTTTTT. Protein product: CASSTGSNEKLFF.

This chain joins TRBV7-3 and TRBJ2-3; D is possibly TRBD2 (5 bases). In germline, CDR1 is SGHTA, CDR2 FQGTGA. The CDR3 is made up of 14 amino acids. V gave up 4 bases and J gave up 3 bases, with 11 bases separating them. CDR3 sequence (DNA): TGTGCCAGCAGCTCCTATGGGAGAACAGATACGCAGTATTTT. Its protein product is CASSSYGRTDTQYF. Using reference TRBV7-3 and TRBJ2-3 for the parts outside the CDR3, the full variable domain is GAGVSQTPSNKVTEKGKYVELRCDPISGHTALYWYRQSLGQGPEFLIYFQGTGAADDSGLPNDRFFAVRPEGSVSTLKIQRTERGDSAVYLCASSSYGRTDTQYFGPGTRLTVL.

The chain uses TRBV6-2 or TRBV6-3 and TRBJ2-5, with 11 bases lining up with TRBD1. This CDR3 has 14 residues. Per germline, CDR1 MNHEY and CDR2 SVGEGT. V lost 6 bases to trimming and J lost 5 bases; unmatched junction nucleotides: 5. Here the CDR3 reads CASSFGTGGETQYF. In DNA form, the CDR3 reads TGTGCCAGCAGCTTCGGGACAGGGGGGGAGACCCAGTACTTC.

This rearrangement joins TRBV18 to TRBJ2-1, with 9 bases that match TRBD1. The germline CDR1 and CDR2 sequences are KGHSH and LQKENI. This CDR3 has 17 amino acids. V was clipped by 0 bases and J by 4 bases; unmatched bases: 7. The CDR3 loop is CASSPPTGQGTYNEQFF. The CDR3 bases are TGTGCCAGCTCACCACCGACCGGACAGGGGACTTACAATGAGCAGTTCTTC.

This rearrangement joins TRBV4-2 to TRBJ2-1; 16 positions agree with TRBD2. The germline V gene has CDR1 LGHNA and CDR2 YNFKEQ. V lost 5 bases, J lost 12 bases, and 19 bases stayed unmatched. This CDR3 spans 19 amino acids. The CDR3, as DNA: TGTGCCAGCAGCAAACAAAATTTCCCCGGGACTAGCGGGGGGGTCAGGCAGTTCTTC. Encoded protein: CASSKQNFPGTSGGVRQFF.

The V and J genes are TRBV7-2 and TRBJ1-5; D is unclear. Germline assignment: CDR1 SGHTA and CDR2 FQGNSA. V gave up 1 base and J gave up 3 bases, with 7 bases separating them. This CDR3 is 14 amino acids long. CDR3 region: CASSLVLYNQPQHF. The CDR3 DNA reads TGTGCCAGCAGCTTAGTTCTCTACAATCAGCCCCAGCATTTT.

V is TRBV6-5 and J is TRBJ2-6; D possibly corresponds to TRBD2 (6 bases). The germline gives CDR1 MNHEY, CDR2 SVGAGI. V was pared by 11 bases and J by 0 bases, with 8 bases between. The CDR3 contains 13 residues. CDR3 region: CAGGVSGANVLTF. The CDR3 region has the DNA TGTGCCGGAGGGGTCTCTGGGGCCAACGTCCTGACTTTC.

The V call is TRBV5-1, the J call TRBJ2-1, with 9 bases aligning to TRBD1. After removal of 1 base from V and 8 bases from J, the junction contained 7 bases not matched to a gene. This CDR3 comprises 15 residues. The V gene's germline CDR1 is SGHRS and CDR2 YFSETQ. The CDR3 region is CASSLRRDRADEQFF. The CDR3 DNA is TGCGCCAGCAGCTTGCGCCGGGACAGGGCGGATGAGCAGTTCTTC. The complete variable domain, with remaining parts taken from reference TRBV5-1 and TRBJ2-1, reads KAGVTQTPRYLIKTRGQQVTLSCSPISGHRSVSWYQQTPGQGLQFLFEYFSETQRNKGNFPGRFSGRQFSNSRSEMNVSTLELGDSALYLCASSLRRDRADEQFFGPGTRLTVL.